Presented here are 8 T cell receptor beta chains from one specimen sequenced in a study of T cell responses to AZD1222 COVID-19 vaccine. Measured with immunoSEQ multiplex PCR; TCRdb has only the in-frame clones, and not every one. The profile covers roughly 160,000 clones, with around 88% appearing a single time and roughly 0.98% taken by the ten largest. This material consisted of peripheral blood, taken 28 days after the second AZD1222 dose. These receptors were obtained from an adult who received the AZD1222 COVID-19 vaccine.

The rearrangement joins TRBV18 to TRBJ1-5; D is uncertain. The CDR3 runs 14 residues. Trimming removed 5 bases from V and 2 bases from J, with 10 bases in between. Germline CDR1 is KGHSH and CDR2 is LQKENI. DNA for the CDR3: TGTGCCAGCTCAGTTGATGTAGGCAATCAGCCCCAGCATTTT. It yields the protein CASSVDVGNQPQHF.

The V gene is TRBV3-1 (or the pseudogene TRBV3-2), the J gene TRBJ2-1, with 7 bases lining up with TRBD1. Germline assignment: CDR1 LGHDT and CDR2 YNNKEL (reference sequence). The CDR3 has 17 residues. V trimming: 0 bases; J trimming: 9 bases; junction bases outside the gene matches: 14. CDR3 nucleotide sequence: TGTGCCAGCAGCCAAGAAGGGGGCTGGGGACCTCTGAGTGAGCAGTTCTTC. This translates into CASSQEGGWGPLSEQFF.

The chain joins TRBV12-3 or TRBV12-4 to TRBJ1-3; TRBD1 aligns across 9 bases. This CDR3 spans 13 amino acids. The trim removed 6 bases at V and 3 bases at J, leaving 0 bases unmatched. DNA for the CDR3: TGTGCCAGCAGGGACAGGGGTGGAAACACCATATATTTT. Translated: CASRDRGGNTIYF.

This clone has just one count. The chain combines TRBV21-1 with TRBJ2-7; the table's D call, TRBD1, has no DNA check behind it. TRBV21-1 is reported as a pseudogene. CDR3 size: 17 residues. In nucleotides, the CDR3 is TGTGCCAGCAGCAAAGTTGGACAGGGCCCTAGCTCCTACGAGCAGTACTTC. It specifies CASSKVGQGPSSYEQYF.

CDR3 sequence: CASSTGGYTEAFF. Written as DNA, the CDR3 is TGTGCCAGCAGTACAGGGGGATACACTGAAGCTTTCTTT. The V call is TRBV12-3 or TRBV12-4, the J call TRBJ1-1, with 8 nucleotides matching TRBD1. Unmatched junction bases numbered 2, after V lost 5 bases and J lost 3 bases. This CDR3 contains 13 residues.

The CDR3 DNA sequence: TGTGCCAGCAGTTACTCCCCTACATCGTACCAAGAGACCCAGTACTTC. It translates to CASSYSPTSYQETQYF. The V and J genes are TRBV6-5 and TRBJ2-5, with D unclear. Germline CDR1 is MNHEY and CDR2 is SVGAGI. The CDR3 runs to 16 residues. V lost 0 bases, J lost 0 bases, and 11 bases lay in between.

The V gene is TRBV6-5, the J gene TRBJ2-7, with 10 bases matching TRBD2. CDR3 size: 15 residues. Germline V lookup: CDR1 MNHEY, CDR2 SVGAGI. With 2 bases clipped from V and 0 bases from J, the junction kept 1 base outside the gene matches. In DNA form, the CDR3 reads TGTGCCAGCAGTTACCAGCGGGGGGGCTCCTACGAGCAGTACTTC. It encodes CASSYQRGGSYEQYF.

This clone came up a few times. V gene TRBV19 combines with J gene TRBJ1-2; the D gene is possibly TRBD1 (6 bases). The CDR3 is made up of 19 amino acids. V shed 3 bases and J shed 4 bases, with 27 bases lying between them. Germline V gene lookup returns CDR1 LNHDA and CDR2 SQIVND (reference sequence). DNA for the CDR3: TGTGCCAGTAGTATCTTGGGTTTGGGCCAGGGGCTCTCGAGCTATGGCTACACCTTC. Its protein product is CASSILGLGQGLSSYGYTF.